A single sample is the source of the 26 T cell receptor beta chains below, sequenced in a study of T-cell memory formation after mild COVID-19. TCRdb passed the 5' RACE reads through MiXCR, listing each CDR3 protein once. The table has 400,000 to 550,000 distinct CDR3 sequences, around a quarter seen once. The sequenced sample consisted of PBMCs or a T cell subset sorted from them (not recorded which). The receptors stem from an adult woman who had mild COVID-19 (a few samples of this study predate the infection). Cell type and time point are not known.

The V call is TRBV18, the J call TRBJ1-1; 7 nucleotides agree with TRBD1. V gave up 4 bases and J gave up 7 bases; unmatched junction bases: 6. Germline-derived CDR1 and CDR2 are KGHSH and LQKENI. This CDR3 is built from 13 residues. The CDR3 region has the DNA TGTGCCAGCTCACAAGGACAGGTTGGTGAAGCTTTCTTT. Protein sequence: CASSQGQVGEAFF.

This clonotype was seen repeatedly, ten times or more. The chain recombines TRBV7-2 with TRBJ2-1; D may be TRBD1 (6 bases). Germline CDR1 reads SGHTA; CDR2 reads FQGNSA. V lost 5 bases, J lost 5 bases, and 13 bases lay in between. CDR3 size: 14 residues. The CDR3 bases are TGTGCCAGCAGCCTGACAGGCCCAGACAATGAGCAGTTCTTC. Its protein is CASSLTGPDNEQFF. Variable domain in full (rest from reference TRBV7-2 and TRBJ2-1): GAGVSQSPSNKVTEKGKDVELRCDPISGHTALYWYRQSLGQGLEFLIYFQGNSAPDKSGLPSDRFSAERTGGSVSTLTIQRTQQEDSAVYLCASSLTGPDNEQFFGPGTRLTVL.

The gene calls are TRBV29-1 and TRBJ2-1; 12 bases map to TRBD2. CDR1 and CDR2 (germline): SQVTM, ANQGSEA. V shed 0 bases, J shed 7 bases, and the junction held 7 bases outside the gene matches. This CDR3 spans 16 amino acids. Here the CDR3 reads CSVEDPTSGRINEQFF. CDR3 in DNA: TGCAGCGTTGAAGATCCGACTAGCGGGAGAATTAATGAGCAGTTCTTC.

This clonotype turned up a few times. Here the CDR3 DNA reads TGTGCCAGCAGTTACAGCAGGGACCACTCCTACGAGCAGTACTTC. Its translation is CASSYSRDHSYEQYF. V and J are TRBV6-5 and TRBJ2-7, with D possibly called TRBD1 or TRBD2 (5 bases each). This CDR3 has 15 residues. Per the germline V gene, CDR1 is MNHEY and CDR2 is SVGAGI. Between the trimmed V and J ends, which lost 2 bases and 0 bases, there was a span of 11 bases.

This clonotype was counted between two and nine times. The rearrangement joins TRBV20-1 to TRBJ2-3; 16 bases map to TRBD2. Germline lookup yields CDR1 DFQATT and CDR2 SNEGSKA (reference sequence). The length of the CDR3 is 17 residues. The V segment lost 3 bases and the J segment 6 bases; nucleotides outside the gene matches: 9. The CDR3 reads CSARGLAGGSEEDTQYF. The CDR3 DNA reads TGCAGTGCTAGGGGACTAGCGGGAGGGTCGGAGGAGGATACGCAGTATTTT.

The chain couples TRBV7-2 to TRBJ2-7; perhaps TRBD1 as D (6 bases). The CDR3 extends over 15 amino acids. Germline CDR1 reads SGHTA; CDR2 reads FQGNSA. V shed 5 bases and J shed 2 bases, with 16 bases lying between them. The chain's CDR3 is CASSLGAGAAYEQYF. For the CDR3, the DNA is TGTGCCAGCAGCCTCGGGGCAGGGGCAGCCTACGAGCAGTACTTC.

This clonotype occurred a few times. V is TRBV5-1 and J is TRBJ1-6, with TRBD1 as a possible D gene (6 bases). Trimming cost V 4 bases and J 5 bases, with 16 bases left between them. Looked up from germline, CDR1 is SGHRS and CDR2 is YFSETQ. CDR3 size: 16 residues. CDR3 in DNA: TGCGCCAGCAGCGGAGTACAGGGAAGCGATAATTCACCCCTCCACTTT. This codes for CASSGVQGSDNSPLHF.

The chain employs TRBV19 and TRBJ2-7, with TRBD1 as a possible D gene (6 bases). The germline gives CDR1 LNHDA, CDR2 SQIVND (reference sequence). This CDR3 region has 13 residues. V dropped 4 bases and J dropped 2 bases, with 9 bases sitting between them. CDR3 nucleotides: TGTGCCAGTAGTACAGGGGAACCCTACGAGCAGTACTTC. It encodes CASSTGEPYEQYF.

This chain joins TRBV30 and TRBJ2-5; D is possibly TRBD2 (6 bases). Per the germline V gene, CDR1 is GTSNPN and CDR2 is SVGIG (reference sequence). V was trimmed by 0 bases and J by 2 bases, leaving 7 bases between them. The CDR3 loop spans 13 amino acids. CDR3 protein: CAWSVGGQETQYF. The CDR3 bases are TGTGCCTGGAGTGTAGGAGGGCAAGAGACCCAGTACTTC.

This clonotype was observed a handful of times. This chain connects TRBV20-1 to TRBJ2-1, with a weak D call TRBD1 (5 bases). Germline V CDR1 and CDR2: DFQATT, SNEGSKA (reference sequence). This CDR3 has 13 amino acids. Trimming cost V 0 bases and J 6 bases, with 9 bases left between them. CDR3 region: CSAREQVTNEQFF. The CDR3 nucleotides read TGCAGTGCTAGAGAACAGGTGACCAATGAGCAGTTCTTC.

V gene TRBV7-8 combines with J gene TRBJ2-7, with D uncertain. CDR3 length: 16 residues. Trimming pared 2 bases from V and 3 bases from J, leaving 17 bases between. The germline V gene has CDR1 SGHVS and CDR2 FQNEAQ. The CDR3 nucleotides read TGTGCCAGCAGCTTAAGATCGGAAGCTAGAATCTACGAGCAGTACTTC. Its translation is CASSLRSEARIYEQYF.

The sample holds a few counts of this clonotype. This sequence joins TRBV10-3 and TRBJ2-1; TRBD1 matches 7 bases. The length of the CDR3 is 15 residues. Germline V gene data show CDR1 as ENHRY and CDR2 as SYGVKD. The V and J ends lost 4 bases and 9 bases, in that order; junction bases with no gene match: 12. The CDR3 reads CAISATGTAPGEQFF. In nucleotides, the CDR3 is TGTGCCATCAGTGCTACCGGGACAGCACCGGGTGAGCAGTTCTTC.

This clonotype was seen a few times. This rearrangement joins TRBV6-5 to TRBJ2-1; D not resolved. Germline V gives CDR1 MNHEY, CDR2 SVGAGI. This CDR3 has 15 residues. V was cut by 0 bases and J by 3 bases, with 9 bases left in between. This CDR3 is CASSYSVADYNEQFF. The DNA of the CDR3 is TGTGCCAGCAGTTACTCTGTGGCGGACTACAATGAGCAGTTCTTC.

This clonotype was seen only a few times. This chain joins TRBV18 and TRBJ2-5; no definite D call. Per germline, CDR1 KGHSH and CDR2 LQKENI. The CDR3 runs 14 residues. V lost 3 bases to trimming and J lost 5 bases, with 13 bases between them. CDR3 coding DNA: TGTGCCAGCTCACCCCCCCCTCCAATCGAGACCCAGTACTTC. Translated: CASSPPPPIETQYF.

The chain uses TRBV7-9 and TRBJ2-7; no clear D gene. CDR3 length: 13 amino acids. Trimming pared 5 bases from V and 7 bases from J, leaving 15 bases between. From germline, CDR1 is SEHNR and CDR2 FQNEAQ (reference sequence). This CDR3 is CASSLDLIGEQYF. CDR3 nucleotides: TGTGCCAGCAGCCTCGACCTGATAGGGGAGCAGTACTTC.

The J gene is TRBJ1-3, the V gene TRBV19; tentative D call: TRBD1 (6 bases). Germline assignment: CDR1 LNHDA and CDR2 SQIVND (reference sequence). The length of the CDR3 is 14 residues. The V end was cut by 9 bases, the J end by 0 bases, with 12 bases between. The CDR3 DNA is TGTGCCAGCAAACAGGGCGTCTCTGGAAACACCATATATTTT. It translates to CASKQGVSGNTIYF.

This clonotype was recorded a few times. The V call is TRBV18, the J call TRBJ2-1; tentatively, D is TRBD1 (6 bases). Trimming took 3 bases from V and 7 from J, leaving 16 bases between them. Per the germline V gene, CDR1 is KGHSH and CDR2 is LQKENI. The CDR3 spans 15 residues. The CDR3 spells CASSPIGTSENEQFF. In nucleotides, the CDR3 is TGTGCCAGCTCACCGATCGGGACATCTGAGAATGAGCAGTTCTTC.

This rearrangement joins TRBV5-1 to TRBJ1-1; D is perhaps TRBD1 (6 bases). Trimming shortened V by 4 bases and J by 2 bases, and 12 bases separated the two germline ends. CDR3 length: 14 residues. Germline V lookup: CDR1 SGHRS, CDR2 YFSETQ. CDR3 loop: CASSPWGQNTEAFF. Written as DNA, the CDR3 is TGCGCCAGCAGCCCCTGGGGACAAAACACTGAAGCTTTCTTT.

The chain has TRBV5-4 and TRBJ1-2; D gene ambiguous. CDR1 is SGHNT and CDR2 is YYREEE in the germline V gene (reference sequence). Between the trimmed V and J ends, which lost 0 bases and 4 bases, there was a span of 4 bases. This CDR3 has 12 amino acids. The CDR3 region has the DNA TGTGCCAGCAGCTTGGAGTTCTATGGCTACACCTTC. Protein: CASSLEFYGYTF. The whole variable domain, remainder taken from reference TRBV5-4 and TRBJ1-2, is ETGVTQSPTHLIKTRGQQVTLRCSSQSGHNTVSWYQQALGQGPQFIFQYYREEENGRGNFPPRFSGLQFPNYSSELNVNALELDDSALYLCASSLEFYGYTFGSGTRLTVV.

The table lists this clonotype with a few counts. V and J are TRBV24-1 and TRBJ2-5, with no clear D. CDR1 is KGHDR, CDR2 SFDVKD, per germline. The CDR3 is 13 residues long. V was cut by 9 bases and J by 4 bases, with 14 bases left in between. This CDR3 is CATGNSKGETQYF. The CDR3 nucleotides are TGTGCCACCGGTAACTCGAAAGGAGAGACCCAGTACTTC.

This clonotype showed up just a few times. The chain joins TRBV7-9 to TRBJ2-7, with 7 bases identical to TRBD1. This CDR3 has 15 amino acids. Germline-derived CDR1 and CDR2 are SEHNR and FQNEAQ (reference sequence). The junction had 6 bases not matched to a gene; V was cut back by 4 bases and J by 0 bases. The CDR3 sequence is CASSSQGTNSYEQYF. The CDR3 DNA is TGTGCCAGCAGCTCACAGGGGACCAACTCCTACGAGCAGTACTTC. Full variable domain (missing parts from reference TRBV7-9 and TRBJ2-7): DTGVSQNPRHKITKRGQNVTFRCDPISEHNRLYWYRQTLGQGPEFLTYFQNEAQLEKSRLLSDRFSAERPKGSFSTLEIQRTEQGDSAMYLCASSSQGTNSYEQYFGPGTRLTVT.

There are a few counts of this clonotype. The chain recombines TRBV15 with TRBJ2-1; TRBD2 matches at 9 bases. With 5 bases clipped from V and 6 bases from J, the junction kept 8 bases outside the gene matches. The CDR3 runs 15 residues. Germline V gives CDR1 LNHNV, CDR2 YYDKDF (reference sequence). CDR3 region: CATSSAGGTLNEQFF. The CDR3 bases are TGTGCCACCAGCTCCGCGGGGGGGACCCTCAATGAGCAGTTCTTC.

Concerning this clonotype itself: One end of the junction is discordant with germline, which a read error may explain. The chain has TRBV12-3 or TRBV12-4 and TRBJ2-5; tentatively, D is TRBD1 (5 bases). The CDR3 consists of 15 residues. The CDR3 loop is CATSRVGQNVETQYF. The DNA for the CDR3 is TGTGCCACCAGTAGGGTAGGACAAAACGTGGAGACCCAGTACTTC.

This clonotype was counted many times. The chain carries TRBV6-4 and TRBJ2-2, with a tentative D call TRBD1 (5 bases). V was pared by 5 bases and J by 7 bases, with 8 bases between. The CDR3 spans 12 residues. Looked up from germline, CDR1 is MRHNA and CDR2 is SNTAGT. CDR3 region: CASSSGFGELFF. Written as DNA, the CDR3 is TGTGCCAGCAGTTCAGGGTTCGGGGAGCTGTTTTTT.

This clonotype appeared a few times. This chain uses TRBV5-6 with TRBJ2-7, with D perhaps matching TRBD2 (6 bases). The V end lost 2 bases, the J end lost 3 bases, and 15 bases lay between the germline ends. CDR1 and CDR2 (germline): SGHDT, YYEEEE. CDR3 length equals 15 residues. CDR3 bases: TGTGCCAGCAGCTTCGACGGGGGACCAATCTACGAGCAGTACTTC. It yields the protein CASSFDGGPIYEQYF.

This clonotype was observed a handful of times. The chain employs TRBV4-1 and TRBJ2-2; weak D call: TRBD2 (6 bases). Germline CDR1 reads MGHRA; CDR2 reads YSYEKL. V was cut by 2 bases and J by 5 bases, with 9 bases left in between. This CDR3 has 14 residues. The CDR3 nucleotides are TGCGCCAGCAGCCAACCCGGGAGAACCGGGGAGCTGTTTTTT. Amino acid sequence: CASSQPGRTGELFF.